The 6 T cell receptor beta chains below all came from one sample that was sequenced in a study of T cell responses to AZD1222 COVID-19 vaccine. TCRdb's copy holds only in-frame clones and misses some; the assay was immunoSEQ multiplex PCR. This sample has more than 110,000 clones, with about 90% found just once. The sequencing used peripheral blood, collected on day 0 of AZD1222 vaccination. The receptors were sampled from an adult in good health.

This clone came up once. This chain links TRBV29-1 with TRBJ1-1, with D unclear. The CDR3 contains 14 residues. Germline-derived CDR1 and CDR2 are SQVTM and ANQGSEA. V was clipped by 4 bases and J by 3 bases, with 15 bases between them. The CDR3 is CSVVSPQKDTEAFF. The CDR3 coding sequence is TGCAGCGTTGTGTCCCCACAGAAAGACACTGAAGCTTTCTTT.

DNA of the CDR3: TGCGCCAGCAGCCAAGATCCAGGGTTGGACACTGAAGCTTTCTTT. It is translated as CASSQDPGLDTEAFF. This chain connects TRBV4-1 to TRBJ1-1; perhaps TRBD1 as D (5 bases). The V gene lost 0 bases and the J gene lost 3 bases, with 11 bases spanning the gap. The CDR3 has 15 residues. Germline CDR1 is MGHRA and CDR2 is YSYEKL.

V and J are TRBV6-2 or TRBV6-3 and TRBJ2-1, with 8 nucleotides matching TRBD2. V was clipped by 5 bases and J by 6 bases; unmatched bases: 6. Germline V CDR1 and CDR2: MNHEY, SVGEGT. The CDR3 loop spans 14 amino acids. The CDR3 DNA is TGTGCCAGCAGTGGTGGGACTAGTTCCAATGAGCAGTTCTTC. Translating gives CASSGGTSSNEQFF.

The rearrangement links TRBV5-1 to TRBJ1-1, with D possibly TRBD1 on 5 matching bases. The CDR3 runs to 14 residues. Germline assignment: CDR1 SGHRS and CDR2 YFSETQ. Trimming shortened V by 4 bases and J by 0 bases, and 10 bases separated the two germline ends. This CDR3 reads CASSGGALNTEAFF. Here the CDR3 DNA reads TGCGCCAGCAGCGGCGGGGCCCTGAACACTGAAGCTTTCTTT.

This clone showed up just once. The V gene is TRBV24-1, the J gene TRBJ1-3; tentative D call: TRBD1 (5 bases). CDR3 length: 15 amino acids. Deletions cut 2 bases from V and 4 bases from J, with 11 bases between. Looked up from germline, CDR1 is KGHDR and CDR2 is SFDVKD. CDR3 amino acids: CATSDSRGAGNTIYF. The DNA of the CDR3 is TGTGCCACCAGTGATTCAAGAGGGGCCGGAAACACCATATATTTT.

The chain combines TRBV6-5 with TRBJ1-2; D not resolved. V was clipped by 0 bases and J by 0 bases, with 8 bases between them. The CDR3 length is 15 residues. Germline V gene data show CDR1 as MNHEY and CDR2 as SVGAGI. CDR3 amino acids: CASSYSGTSNYGYTF. The DNA for the CDR3 is TGTGCCAGCAGTTACTCGGGCACATCTAACTATGGCTACACCTTC.